This TCR beta chain appears in the sequencing data of a study of PD-1 blockade in classical Hodgkin lymphoma. Study-level results: Exclusion removed patients who began nivolumab under 1 year after ASCT. It was CD4+ TCR diversity, not CD8+, that rose significantly by C4D1.

Every patient was affected by relapse after autologous stem cell transplantation, while exposure to brentuximab vedotin was not uniform. CDR1 is SGHVS and CDR2 is FQNEAQ in the germline V gene. The ends were cut back, 5 bases at V and 10 bases at J, with 20 bases in the middle. The CDR3 length is 14 residues. Note on this clone: Its matching antigen is unknown.

Assay used: immunoSEQ multiplex PCR; TCRdb lists only in-frame clones, some missing. The data show over 13,000 clones, around 78% seen once. The material sequenced was peripheral blood mononuclear cells (PBMCs), taken before the second cycle of nivolumab. This sequence was found in a human donor with classical Hodgkin lymphoma. This chain connects TRBV7-8 to TRBJ1-1; possibly TRBD1 for D (6 bases). The CDR3 coding sequence is TGTGCCAGCAGCCGCTACAGGGCTAAGAGCGCAGCTTTCTTT. Translated, it gives CASSRYRAKSAAFF.